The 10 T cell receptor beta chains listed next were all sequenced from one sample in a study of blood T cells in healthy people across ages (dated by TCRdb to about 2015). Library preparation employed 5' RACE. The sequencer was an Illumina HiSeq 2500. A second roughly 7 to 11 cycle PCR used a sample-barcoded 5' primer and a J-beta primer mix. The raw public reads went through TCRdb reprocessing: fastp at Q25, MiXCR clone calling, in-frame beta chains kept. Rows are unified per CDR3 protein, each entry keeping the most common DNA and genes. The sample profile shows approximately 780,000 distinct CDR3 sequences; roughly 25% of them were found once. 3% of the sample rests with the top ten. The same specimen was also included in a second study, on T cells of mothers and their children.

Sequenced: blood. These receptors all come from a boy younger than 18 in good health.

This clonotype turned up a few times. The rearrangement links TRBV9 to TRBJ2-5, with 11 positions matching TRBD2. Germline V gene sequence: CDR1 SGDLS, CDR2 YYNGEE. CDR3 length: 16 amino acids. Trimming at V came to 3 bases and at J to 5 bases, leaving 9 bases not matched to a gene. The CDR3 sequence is CASSERLAGMEETQYF. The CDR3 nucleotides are TGTGCCAGCAGCGAACGACTAGCGGGGATGGAGGAGACCCAGTACTTC.

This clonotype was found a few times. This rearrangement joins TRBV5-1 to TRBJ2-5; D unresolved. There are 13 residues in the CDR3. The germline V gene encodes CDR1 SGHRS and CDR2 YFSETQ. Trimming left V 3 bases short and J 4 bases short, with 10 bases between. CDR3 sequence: CASSSLVRETQYF. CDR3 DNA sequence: TGCGCCAGCAGCTCGTTAGTAAGAGAGACCCAGTACTTC.

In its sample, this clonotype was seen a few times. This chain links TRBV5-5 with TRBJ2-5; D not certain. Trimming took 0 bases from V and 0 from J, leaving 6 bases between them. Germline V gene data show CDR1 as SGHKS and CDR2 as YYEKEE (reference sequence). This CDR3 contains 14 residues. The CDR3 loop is CASSLVQHQETQYF. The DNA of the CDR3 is TGTGCCAGCAGCTTGGTTCAACACCAAGAGACCCAGTACTTC.

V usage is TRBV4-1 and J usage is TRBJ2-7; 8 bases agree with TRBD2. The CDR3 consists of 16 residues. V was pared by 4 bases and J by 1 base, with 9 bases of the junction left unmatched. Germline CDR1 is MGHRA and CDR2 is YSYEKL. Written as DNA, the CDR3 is TGCGCCAGCAGCCCCCGGGGGGGTTCGGGGTCCTACGAGCAGTACTTC. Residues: CASSPRGGSGSYEQYF.

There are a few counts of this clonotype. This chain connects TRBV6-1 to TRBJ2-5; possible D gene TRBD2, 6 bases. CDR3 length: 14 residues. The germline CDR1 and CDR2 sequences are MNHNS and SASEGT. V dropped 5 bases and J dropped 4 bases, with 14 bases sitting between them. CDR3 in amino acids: CASSSRGLPETQYF. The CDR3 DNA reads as TGTGCCAGCAGTTCAAGGGGACTTCCAGAGACCCAGTACTTC.

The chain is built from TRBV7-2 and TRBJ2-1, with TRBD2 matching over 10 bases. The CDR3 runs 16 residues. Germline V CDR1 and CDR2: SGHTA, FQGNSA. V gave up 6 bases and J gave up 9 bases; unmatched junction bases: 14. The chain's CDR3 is CASSPRGSGGRGEQFF. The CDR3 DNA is TGTGCCAGCAGTCCACGGGGTAGCGGGGGGCGGGGTGAGCAGTTCTTC.

CDR3 DNA: TGTGCCAGCAGCCCTCTAATAGGGCAGTTCTTC. This codes for CASSPLIGQFF. V and J are TRBV7-9 and TRBJ2-1; the D is unclear. V was cut by 5 bases and J by 12 bases, with 11 bases left in between. From germline, CDR1 is SEHNR and CDR2 FQNEAQ (reference sequence). This CDR3 comprises 11 residues.

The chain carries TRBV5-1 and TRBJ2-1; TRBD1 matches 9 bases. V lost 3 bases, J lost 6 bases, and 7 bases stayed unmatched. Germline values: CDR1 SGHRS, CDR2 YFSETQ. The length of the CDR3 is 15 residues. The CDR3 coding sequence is TGCGCCAGCAGCTACCCTGGACAGGGGATCAATGAGCAGTTCTTC. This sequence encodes CASSYPGQGINEQFF.

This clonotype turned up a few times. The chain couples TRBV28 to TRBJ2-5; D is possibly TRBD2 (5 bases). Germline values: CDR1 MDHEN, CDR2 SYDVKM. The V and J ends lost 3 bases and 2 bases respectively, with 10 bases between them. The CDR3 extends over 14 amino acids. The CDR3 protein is CASSFVGVQETQYF. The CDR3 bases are TGTGCCAGCAGTTTTGTCGGGGTTCAAGAGACCCAGTACTTC.

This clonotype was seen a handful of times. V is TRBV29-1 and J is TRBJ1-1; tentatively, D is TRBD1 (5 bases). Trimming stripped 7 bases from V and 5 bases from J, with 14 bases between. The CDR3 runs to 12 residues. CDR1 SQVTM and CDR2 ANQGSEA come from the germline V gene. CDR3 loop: CSGGTARTEAFF. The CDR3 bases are TGCAGCGGTGGGACCGCCAGGACTGAAGCTTTCTTT.